This T cell receptor beta chain was sequenced in a study of shared clonotypes between healthy human individuals. Points from the study as a whole: Even with large depth, rarefaction showed that sorted-subset sequencing was incomplete.

This CDR3 is built from 18 residues. V was trimmed by 4 bases and J by 1 base, leaving 20 bases between them. The germline CDR1 and CDR2 sequences are MNHEY and SMNVEV (reference sequence). CD45RO negativity and positive selection for CCR7 defined naive CD8 cells, a population that excluded terminally differentiated effector memory CD45RA+ cells. HIV-negative, healthy adults without recent acute infections or vaccinations were the donors. Comments on this clone: The target antigen is unknown.

An even split of each subset's genomic DNA across several immunoSEQ plates was performed. Only in-frame clones appear in the TCRdb table, and some are missing; sequencing was by immunoSEQ multiplex PCR. Of more than 2 million clones in the sample, just over 90% were seen once. The receptor's source is a man aged 18 to 35 in good health. Some clones in this sample may be carry-over from other donors' samples. The chain uses TRBV27 and TRBJ1-5; a weak D match, TRBD1 (5 bases). The source material was naive CD8+ T cells from PBMCs. DNA of the CDR3: TGTGCCAGCAGTTCACGACTGGCCGGGGACGGGAGCAATCAGCCCCAGCATTTT. Amino acids: CASSSRLAGDGSNQPQHF.